What follows describes a single TCR beta chain. What it recognizes is unknown. Vbeta (60) and Jbeta (13) primers were used in the PCR. Repertoires were generated with immunoSEQ multiplex PCR, while TCRdb's copy carries only in-frame clones and drops some. This table holds around 97,000 clones, approximately 64% found once. Deletions cut 0 bases from V and 6 bases from J, with 12 bases between. From germline, CDR1 is SGHNT and CDR2 YYREEE (reference sequence). This CDR3 has 14 amino acids. This entry comes from a study of cytomegalovirus exposure and HLA in healthy donors. Broader study findings: Indistinguishability led to the exclusion of some V segments, TRBV6-2 and TRBV6-3 included.

The genes are TRBV5-4 and TRBJ1-2; possible D gene TRBD1, 5 bases. This clonotype was sampled from a woman between 50 and 59 years old in good health and CMV-seronegative. The sample consisted of PBMCs. The CDR3 sequence: CASSLGSGTDGYTF. CDR3 coding DNA: TGTGCCAGCAGCTTGGGCTCCGGGACTGATGGCTACACCTTC.